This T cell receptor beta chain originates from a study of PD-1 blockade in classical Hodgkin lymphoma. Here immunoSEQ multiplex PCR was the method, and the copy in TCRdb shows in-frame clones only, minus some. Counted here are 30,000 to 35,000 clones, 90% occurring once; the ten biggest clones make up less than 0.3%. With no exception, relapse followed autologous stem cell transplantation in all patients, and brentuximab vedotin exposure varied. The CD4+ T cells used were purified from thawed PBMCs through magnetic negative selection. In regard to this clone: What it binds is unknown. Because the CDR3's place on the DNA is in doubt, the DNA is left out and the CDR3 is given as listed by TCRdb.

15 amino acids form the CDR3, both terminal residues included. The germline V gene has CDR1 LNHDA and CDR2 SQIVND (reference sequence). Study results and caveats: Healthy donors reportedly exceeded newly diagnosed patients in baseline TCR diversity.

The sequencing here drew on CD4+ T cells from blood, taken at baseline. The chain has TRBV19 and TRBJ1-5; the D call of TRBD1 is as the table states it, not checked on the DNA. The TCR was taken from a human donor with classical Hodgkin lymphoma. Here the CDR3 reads CASSILAVSNQPQHF.